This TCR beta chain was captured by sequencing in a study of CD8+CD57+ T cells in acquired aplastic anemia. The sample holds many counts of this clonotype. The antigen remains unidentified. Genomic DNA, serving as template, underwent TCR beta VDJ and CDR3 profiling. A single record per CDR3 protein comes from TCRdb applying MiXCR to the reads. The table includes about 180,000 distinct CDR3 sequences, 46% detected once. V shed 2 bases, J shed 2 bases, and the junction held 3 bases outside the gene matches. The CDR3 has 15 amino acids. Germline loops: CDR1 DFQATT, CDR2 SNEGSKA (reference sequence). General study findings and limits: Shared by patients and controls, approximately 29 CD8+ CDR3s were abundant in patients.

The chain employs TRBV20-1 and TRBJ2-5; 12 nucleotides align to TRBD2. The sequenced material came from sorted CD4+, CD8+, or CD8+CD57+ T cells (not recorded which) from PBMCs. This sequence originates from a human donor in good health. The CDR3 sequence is CSARTSGRIQETQYF. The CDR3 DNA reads TGCAGTGCTAGAACTAGCGGGAGGATACAAGAGACCCAGTACTTC.